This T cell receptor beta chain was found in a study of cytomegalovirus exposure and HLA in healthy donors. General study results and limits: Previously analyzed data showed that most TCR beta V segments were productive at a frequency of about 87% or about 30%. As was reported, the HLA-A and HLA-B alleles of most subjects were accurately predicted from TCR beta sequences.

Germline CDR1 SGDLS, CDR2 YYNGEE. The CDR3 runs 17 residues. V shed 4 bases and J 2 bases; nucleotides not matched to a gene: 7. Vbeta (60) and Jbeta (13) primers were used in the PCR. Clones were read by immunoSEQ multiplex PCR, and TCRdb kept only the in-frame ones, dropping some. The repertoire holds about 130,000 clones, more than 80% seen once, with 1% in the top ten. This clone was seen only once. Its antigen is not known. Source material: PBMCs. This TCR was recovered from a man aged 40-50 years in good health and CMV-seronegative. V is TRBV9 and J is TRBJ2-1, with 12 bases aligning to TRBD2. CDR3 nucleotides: TGTGCCAGCAGCCCCGGACTAGCGGGACCGGCCTACAATGAGCAGTTCTTC. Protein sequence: CASSPGLAGPAYNEQFF.